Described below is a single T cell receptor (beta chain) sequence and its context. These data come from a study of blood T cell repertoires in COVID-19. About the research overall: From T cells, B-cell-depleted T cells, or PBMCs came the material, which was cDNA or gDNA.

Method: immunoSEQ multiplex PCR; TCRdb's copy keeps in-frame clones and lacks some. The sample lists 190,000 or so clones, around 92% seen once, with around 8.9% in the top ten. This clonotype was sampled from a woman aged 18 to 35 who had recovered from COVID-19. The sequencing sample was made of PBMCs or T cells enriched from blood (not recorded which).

CDR3 sequence (DNA): TGTGCCAGCAGTTACGTCGGGAGCAATCAGCCCCAGCATTTT. It specifies CASSYVGSNQPQHF. This rearrangement joins TRBV5-6 to TRBJ1-5, with no clear D. Germline-derived CDR1 and CDR2 are SGHDT and YYEEEE. Trimming pared 5 bases from V and 1 base from J, leaving 10 bases between. The CDR3 extends over 14 amino acids.